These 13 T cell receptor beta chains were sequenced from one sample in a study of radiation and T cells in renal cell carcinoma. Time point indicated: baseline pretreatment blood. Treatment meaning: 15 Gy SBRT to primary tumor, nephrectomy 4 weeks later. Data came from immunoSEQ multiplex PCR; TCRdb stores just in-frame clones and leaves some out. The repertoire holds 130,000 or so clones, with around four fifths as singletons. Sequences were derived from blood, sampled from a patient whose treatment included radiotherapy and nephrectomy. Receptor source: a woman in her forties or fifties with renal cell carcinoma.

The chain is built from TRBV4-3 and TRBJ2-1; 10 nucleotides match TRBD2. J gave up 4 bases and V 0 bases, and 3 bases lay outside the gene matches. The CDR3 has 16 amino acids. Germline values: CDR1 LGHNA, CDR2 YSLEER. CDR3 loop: CASSQELAGGYNEQFF. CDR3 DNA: TGCGCCAGCAGCCAAGAATTAGCGGGAGGATACAATGAGCAGTTCTTC.

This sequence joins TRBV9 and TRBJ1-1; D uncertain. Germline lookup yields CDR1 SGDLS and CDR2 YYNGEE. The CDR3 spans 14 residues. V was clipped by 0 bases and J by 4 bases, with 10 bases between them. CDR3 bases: TGTGCCAGCAGCGTAGGGGGTGTGGGCACTGAAGCTTTCTTT. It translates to CASSVGGVGTEAFF.

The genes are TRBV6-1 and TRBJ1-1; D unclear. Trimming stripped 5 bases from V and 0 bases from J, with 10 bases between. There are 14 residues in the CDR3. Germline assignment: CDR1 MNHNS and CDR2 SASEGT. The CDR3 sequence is CASSKTSMNTEAFF. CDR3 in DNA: TGTGCCAGCAGTAAGACAAGTATGAACACTGAAGCTTTCTTT.

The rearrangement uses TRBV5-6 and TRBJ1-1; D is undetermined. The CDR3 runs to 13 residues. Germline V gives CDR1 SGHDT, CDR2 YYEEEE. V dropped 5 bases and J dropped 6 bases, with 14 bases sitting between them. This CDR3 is CASSSLYRAEAFF. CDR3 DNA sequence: TGTGCCAGCAGTTCTTTATACCGGGCTGAAGCTTTCTTT.

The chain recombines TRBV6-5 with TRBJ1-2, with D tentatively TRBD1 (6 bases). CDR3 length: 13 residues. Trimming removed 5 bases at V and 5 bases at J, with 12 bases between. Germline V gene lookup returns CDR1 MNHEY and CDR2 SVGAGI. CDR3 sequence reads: CASSGGGAYGYTF. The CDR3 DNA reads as TGTGCCAGCAGTGGAGGGGGGGCGTATGGCTACACCTTC.

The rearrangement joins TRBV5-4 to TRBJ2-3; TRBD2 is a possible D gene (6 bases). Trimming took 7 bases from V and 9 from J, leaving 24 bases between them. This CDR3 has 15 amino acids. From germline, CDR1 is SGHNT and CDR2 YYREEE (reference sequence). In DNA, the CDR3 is TGTGCCAGCCACTCCCCCGGGACTCCGTTGGGGACGCAGTATTTT. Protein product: CASHSPGTPLGTQYF.

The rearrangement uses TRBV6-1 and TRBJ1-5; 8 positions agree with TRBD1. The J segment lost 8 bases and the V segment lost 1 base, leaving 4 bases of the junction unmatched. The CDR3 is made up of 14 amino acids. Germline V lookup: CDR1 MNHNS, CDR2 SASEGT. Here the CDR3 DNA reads TGTGCCAGCAGTGAAGGGACAGGGTCAAAGCCCCAGCATTTT. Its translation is CASSEGTGSKPQHF.

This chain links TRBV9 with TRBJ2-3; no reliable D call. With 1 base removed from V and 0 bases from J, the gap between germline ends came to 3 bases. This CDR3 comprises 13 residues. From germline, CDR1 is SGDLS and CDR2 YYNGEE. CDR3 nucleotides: TGTGCCAGCAGCGTATTTAGCACAGATACGCAGTATTTT. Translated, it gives CASSVFSTDTQYF.

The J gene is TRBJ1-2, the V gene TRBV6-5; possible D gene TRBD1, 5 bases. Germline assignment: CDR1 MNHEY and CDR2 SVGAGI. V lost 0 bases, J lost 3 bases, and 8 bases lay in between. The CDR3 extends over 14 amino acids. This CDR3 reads CASSYSTAHYGYTF. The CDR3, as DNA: TGTGCCAGCAGTTACTCGACAGCCCACTATGGCTACACCTTC.

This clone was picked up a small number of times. CDR3 DNA sequence: TGTGCCAGCAGCTTAGGACATAGCAATCAGCCCCAGCATTTT. Encoded protein: CASSLGHSNQPQHF. The V and J genes are TRBV5-6 and TRBJ1-5, with D tentatively TRBD1 (5 bases). CDR3 length: 14 amino acids. V lost 2 bases to trimming and J lost 0 bases, with 6 bases between them. Germline CDR1 SGHDT, CDR2 YYEEEE.

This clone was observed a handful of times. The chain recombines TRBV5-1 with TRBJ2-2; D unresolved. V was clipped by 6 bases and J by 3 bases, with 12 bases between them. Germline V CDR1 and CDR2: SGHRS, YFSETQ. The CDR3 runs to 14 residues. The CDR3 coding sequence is TGCGCCAGCACCCGCCTAGGATACACCGGGGAGCTGTTTTTT. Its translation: CASTRLGYTGELFF.

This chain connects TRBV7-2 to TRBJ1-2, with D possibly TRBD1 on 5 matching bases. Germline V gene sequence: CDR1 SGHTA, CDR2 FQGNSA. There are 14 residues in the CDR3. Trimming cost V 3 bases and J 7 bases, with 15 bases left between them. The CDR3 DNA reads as TGTGCCAGCAGCTTTGATAGGTTGGGGGGTGGCTACACCTTC. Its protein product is CASSFDRLGGGYTF.

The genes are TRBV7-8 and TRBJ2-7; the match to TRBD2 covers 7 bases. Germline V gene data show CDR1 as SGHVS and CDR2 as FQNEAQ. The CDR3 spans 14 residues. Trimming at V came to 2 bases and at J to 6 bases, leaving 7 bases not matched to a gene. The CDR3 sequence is CASSLLGGTSEQYF. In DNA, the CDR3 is TGTGCCAGCAGCTTATTGGGGGGGACCTCCGAGCAGTACTTC.